The 29 T cell receptor beta chains below were found in one sample sequenced in a study of molecular identifiers for immune sequencing clone quantification. TCRdb itself ran the PCR reads through MiXCR, one entry per CDR3 protein. The sample consists of about 40,000 distinct CDR3 sequences, about 24% of them appearing once. The sample consisted of naive CD8+ T cells from blood, with Jurkat cell RNA spiked in. Subset given: FACS-sorted CD8+CD4-CCR7+CD45RA+ naive T cells. The receptors come from a human donor in good health. Some libraries in this study had Jurkat cell RNA spiked in.

This clonotype was recorded many times. The chain combines TRBV4-3 with TRBJ2-1, with 11 bases identical to TRBD2. The length of the CDR3 is 15 residues. J gave up 3 bases and V 2 bases, and 0 bases lay outside the gene matches. CDR1 and CDR2 from the germline V gene are LGHNA and YSLEER. The DNA of the CDR3 is TGCGCCAGCAGCCAAACTAGCGGGGGCTACAATGAGCAGTTCTTC. It encodes CASSQTSGGYNEQFF.

Worth noting for this clonotype: A much larger clone sits a single nucleotide away, making a read error possible. The J gene is TRBJ1-3, the V gene TRBV19; tentative D call: TRBD1 (5 bases). Germline CDR1 reads LNHDA; CDR2 reads SQIVND (reference sequence). CDR3 length: 14 amino acids. The CDR3 DNA sequence: TGTACCAGTACTATGGGTAGGGGCTTCAACACCATATATTTT. This sequence encodes CTSTMGRGFNTIYF. The whole variable domain, remainder taken from reference TRBV19 and TRBJ1-3, is DGGITQSPKYLFRKEGQNVTLSCEQNLNHDAMYWYRQDPGQGLRLIYYSQIVNDFQKGDIAEGYSVSREKKESFPLTVTSAQKNPTAFYLCTSTMGRGFNTIYFGEGSWLTVV.

This clonotype was counted many times. V usage is TRBV29-1 and J usage is TRBJ2-5; D gene uncertain. Trimming stripped 0 bases from V and 5 bases from J, with 13 bases between. The CDR3 runs to 14 residues. Per germline, CDR1 SQVTM and CDR2 ANQGSEA. In DNA, the CDR3 is TGCAGCGTTGAAGATTTCAATTTGGGGGAGACCCAGTACTTC. It encodes CSVEDFNLGETQYF.

V usage is TRBV7-6 and J usage is TRBJ2-3; D may be TRBD1 (5 bases). Per the germline V gene, CDR1 is SGHVS and CDR2 is FNYEAQ. The CDR3 spans 16 residues. The ends were cut back, 0 bases at V and 6 bases at J, with 16 bases in the middle. The DNA for the CDR3 is TGTGCCAGCAGCTTAGCAAGGGGCTTGTTGTTGGATACGCAGTATTTT. It yields the protein CASSLARGLLLDTQYF.

This clonotype has only a few counts. The J gene is TRBJ2-7, the V gene TRBV27; 7 bases fit TRBD1. This CDR3 spans 15 amino acids. Germline lookup yields CDR1 MNHEY and CDR2 SMNVEV (reference sequence). V lost 8 bases, J lost 0 bases, and 10 bases stayed unmatched. Here the CDR3 reads CASSFTGAISYEQYF. The CDR3 DNA follows: TGTGCCAGCTCCTTTACAGGGGCCATCTCCTACGAGCAGTACTTC.

This chain links TRBV6-5 with TRBJ2-5, with D possibly called TRBD1 or TRBD2 (5 bases each). Looked up from germline, CDR1 is MNHEY and CDR2 is SVGAGI. The germline V and J ends were trimmed by 5 bases and 2 bases, with 15 bases remaining between them. This CDR3 is built from 15 residues. CDR3 loop: CASSPTGPTQETQYF. CDR3 nucleotide sequence: TGTGCCAGCAGTCCCACGGGACCAACTCAAGAGACCCAGTACTTC.

This clonotype has more than one count but fewer than ten. The chain couples TRBV2 to TRBJ2-7; 9 positions agree with TRBD2. CDR3 size: 14 residues. Trimming at V came to 7 bases and at J to 5 bases, leaving 9 bases not matched to a gene. CDR1 and CDR2 from the germline V gene are SNHLY and FYNNEI. CDR3 DNA sequence: TGTGCCAGCACGTTAGCGGGGGCTTGGAACGAGCAGTACTTC. Translation gives CASTLAGAWNEQYF.

This clonotype was seen just once. The germline gene is not matched at one end of the junction; a read error may be the cause. The genes are TRBV4-3 and TRBJ2-7; D tentatively fits TRBD1 or TRBD2 (5 bases each). The CDR3 totals 16 residues. Looked up from germline, CDR1 is LGHNA and CDR2 is YSLEER. CDR3: CARSQEEARGAYEQNF. The CDR3 DNA is TGCGCCCGCAGCCAAGAGGAGGCGAGGGGAGCCTACGAGCAGAACTTC.

The table lists this clonotype with a few counts. One junction end disagrees with the germline gene, perhaps due to a read error. The chain uses TRBV30 and TRBJ2-5; 8 bases align to TRBD2. The CDR3 consists of 13 residues. Germline V lookup: CDR1 GTSNPN, CDR2 SVGIG (reference sequence). CDR3 sequence reads: CAGRSSGSETQYF. CDR3 DNA: TGTGCCGGGAGGTCGAGCGGGAGTGAGACCCAGTACTTC. Variable domain in full (rest from reference TRBV30 and TRBJ2-5): SQTIHQWPATLVQPVGSPLSLECTVEGTSNPNLYWYRQAAGRGLQLLFYSVGIGQISSEVPQNLSASRPQDRQFILSSKKLLLSDSGFYLCAGRSSGSETQYFGPGTRLLVL.

This clonotype was recorded many times. This chain connects TRBV9 to TRBJ1-1; a weak D match, TRBD1 (6 bases). CDR3 size: 19 residues. Trimming removed 2 bases from V and 0 bases from J, with 23 bases in between. The germline CDR1 and CDR2 sequences are SGDLS and YYNGEE. The chain's CDR3 is CASSVDPLTGITMNTEAFF. CDR3 nucleotide sequence: TGTGCCAGCAGCGTTGACCCATTAACAGGGATAACTATGAACACTGAAGCTTTCTTT.

This clonotype is medium-sized. This chain connects TRBV7-9 to TRBJ2-3; 9 positions agree with TRBD2. Trimming cost V 5 bases and J 4 bases; bases outside gene matches: 10. Per germline, CDR1 SEHNR and CDR2 FQNEAQ (reference sequence). CDR3 length equals 16 residues. CDR3 amino acids: CASSPPSGASADTQYF. The DNA for the CDR3 is TGTGCCAGCAGCCCCCCTAGCGGGGCAAGCGCAGATACGCAGTATTTT.

At least ten counts were recorded for this clonotype. The rearrangement uses TRBV28 and TRBJ2-7, with TRBD1 matching 9 bases. CDR1 is MDHEN and CDR2 is SYDVKM in the germline V gene. Trimming removed 6 bases from V and 5 bases from J; junction bases left unmatched: 8. The CDR3 consists of 14 residues. CDR3 protein: CASSRWDRVHEQYF. The CDR3 coding sequence is TGTGCCAGCAGCCGTTGGGACAGGGTCCACGAGCAGTACTTC.

This clonotype was counted a few times. The chain has TRBV20-1 and TRBJ2-7; D is unresolved. Trimming took off 6 bases at V and 5 bases at J, with 17 bases between the two ends. CDR1 is DFQATT, CDR2 SNEGSKA, per germline (reference sequence). The CDR3 is 13 amino acids. This chain's CDR3 is CSATAPNTHEQYF. The CDR3, as DNA: TGCAGTGCAACCGCACCTAACACCCACGAGCAGTACTTC.

This clonotype was recorded many times. The chain uses TRBV29-1 and TRBJ2-5, with D perhaps TRBD1 (6 bases). The V gene lost 2 bases and the J gene lost 1 base, with 14 bases spanning the gap. The CDR3 covers 15 residues. The germline CDR1 and CDR2 sequences are SQVTM and ANQGSEA. The chain's CDR3 is CSVEPSWGPQETQYF. CDR3 bases: TGCAGCGTTGAACCCTCTTGGGGGCCCCAAGAGACCCAGTACTTC. The whole variable domain, filled in from reference TRBV29-1 and TRBJ2-5, reads SAVISQKPSRDICQRGTSLTIQCQVDSQVTMMFWYRQQPGQSLTLIATANQGSEATYESGFVIDKFPISRPNLTFSTLTVSNMSPEDSSIYLCSVEPSWGPQETQYFGPGTRLLVL.

The V call is TRBV6-1, the J call TRBJ2-1, with D unclear. The CDR3 runs to 13 residues. CDR1 and CDR2 from the germline V gene are MNHNS and SASEGT. V was cut by 8 bases and J by 4 bases, with 12 bases left in between. The DNA for the CDR3 is TGTGCCAGCGGTGGGCTAGGGTACAATGAGCAGTTCTTC. Its protein is CASGGLGYNEQFF.

Many counts were recorded for this clonotype. This chain uses TRBV30 with TRBJ2-1; 8 nucleotides line up with TRBD1. Per germline, CDR1 GTSNPN and CDR2 SVGIG (reference sequence). This CDR3 comprises 13 residues. J lost 13 bases, V lost 0 bases, and 8 bases had no gene match. CDR3 bases: TGTGCCTGGAGTGTCGGACAGGGAAGTCCACAGTTCTTC. Translating it yields CAWSVGQGSPQFF.

A single count supports this clonotype. This could be a read error, since a much larger clone is one nucleotide away. The J gene is TRBJ2-2, the V gene TRBV30; D might be TRBD2 (5 bases). There are 12 residues in the CDR3. Germline V lookup: CDR1 GTSNPN, CDR2 SVGIG (reference sequence). CDR3 coding DNA: TGTGCCTGGAGGTGGGGAGTCGGGGAGCTGCTTTTT. Translation: CAWRWGVGELLF.

Note on this clonotype: Given a much more abundant clone one base away, this may be a read error. The V gene is TRBV27, the J gene TRBJ2-2, with D tentatively TRBD2 (5 bases). From germline, CDR1 is MNHEY and CDR2 SMNVEV (reference sequence). The CDR3 runs 13 residues. CDR3 sequence: CASSISRTGELVF. CDR3 in DNA: TGTGCCAGCAGTATCTCCCGCACCGGGGAGCTGGTTTTT.

The chain links TRBV7-9 to TRBJ2-2, with no clear D. CDR1 and CDR2 (germline): SEHNR, FQNEAQ (reference sequence). V was shortened by 5 bases and J by 8 bases, with 12 bases between the two germline ends. The length of the CDR3 is 13 residues. For the CDR3, the DNA is TGTGCCAGCAGCCCCGGTGCGGAGGGGGAGCTGTTTTTT. Its protein is CASSPGAEGELFF.

Worth noting for this clonotype: This may be a read error, as it is one base from a much larger clone. This chain uses TRBV20-1 with TRBJ2-5; a possible D gene is TRBD2 (6 bases). The CDR3 has 15 residues. The germline gives CDR1 DFQATT, CDR2 SNEGSKA (reference sequence). CDR3: CSARDFGGERETHYF. In DNA, the CDR3 is TGCAGTGCTAGAGACTTCGGCGGGGAGAGGGAGACCCACTACTTC.

This clonotype was seen more than once but under ten times. V and J are TRBV5-4 and TRBJ1-1, with no clear D. CDR1 and CDR2 from the germline V gene are SGHNT and YYREEE (reference sequence). The CDR3 extends over 14 amino acids. Trimming left V 2 bases short and J 1 base short, with 9 bases between. This CDR3 is CASSLSQPNTEAFF. DNA of the CDR3: TGTGCCAGCAGCTTATCACAGCCGAACACTGAAGCTTTCTTT.

This clonotype was seen many times. The gene calls are TRBV7-6 and TRBJ2-7; no clear D. Germline V gene sequence: CDR1 SGHVS, CDR2 FNYEAQ. Trimming took off 0 bases at V and 7 bases at J, with 13 bases between the two ends. The CDR3 loop spans 14 amino acids. CDR3 DNA: TGTGCCAGCAGCTTAGCAGGGTTCGGGCAAGAGCAGTACTTC. Residues: CASSLAGFGQEQYF.

This clonotype was detected many times. The V and J genes are TRBV9 and TRBJ2-3; D assignment may be TRBD1 or TRBD2 (5 bases each). With 0 bases removed from V and 1 base from J, the gap between germline ends came to 12 bases. The germline V gene encodes CDR1 SGDLS and CDR2 YYNGEE. This CDR3 region has 16 residues. The CDR3: CASSVGGTLGTDTQYF. The DNA of the CDR3 is TGTGCCAGCAGCGTAGGAGGGACCCTTGGCACAGATACGCAGTATTTT.

Points on this clonotype: The junction does not match germline at one end; this may be a read error. V gene TRBV30 combines with J gene TRBJ1-1; D gene uncertain. The CDR3 is 13 amino acids. Germline V gives CDR1 GTSNPN, CDR2 SVGIG (reference sequence). CDR3 bases: TGTGCCTGGAGGAGACATGCGAACACTGAAGCTTTGTTT. Translated: CAWRRHANTEALF. The entire variable domain, with the rest obtained from reference TRBV30 and TRBJ1-1, is as follows: SQTIHQWPATLVQPVGSPLSLECTVEGTSNPNLYWYRQAAGRGLQLLFYSVGIGQISSEVPQNLSASRPQDRQFILSSKKLLLSDSGFYLCAWRRHANTEALFGQGTRLTVV.

This clonotype was counted ten times or more. This chain connects TRBV5-4 to TRBJ1-2, with D uncertain. From germline, CDR1 is SGHNT and CDR2 YYREEE (reference sequence). The CDR3 extends over 15 amino acids. Trimming took off 0 bases at V and 3 bases at J, with 12 bases between the two ends. The CDR3 loop reads CASSLDRYYDYGYTF. In nucleotides, the CDR3 is TGTGCCAGCAGCTTGGATAGGTATTATGACTATGGCTACACCTTC.

The chain carries TRBV9 and TRBJ1-2; D gene ambiguous. This CDR3 has 15 residues. V lost 0 bases, J lost 0 bases, and 9 bases lay in between. CDR1 SGDLS and CDR2 YYNGEE come from the germline V gene. For the CDR3, the DNA is TGTGCCAGCAGCGTAGAAGGCGTCTCTAACTATGGCTACACCTTC. Translated: CASSVEGVSNYGYTF.

The chain links TRBV6-2 or TRBV6-3 to TRBJ2-2, with a possible D match to TRBD1 (5 bases). There are 17 residues in the CDR3. The ends were cut back, 0 bases at V and 6 bases at J, with 17 bases in the middle. Germline CDR1 MNHEY, CDR2 SVGEGT. The CDR3 DNA follows: TGTGCCAGCAGTTACTCTACTATCAAGGGGTTCGCCGGGGAGCTGTTTTTT. Its protein product is CASSYSTIKGFAGELFF.

In this sample, this clonotype turned up once. A much larger clone lies one base from this, so it may be a read error. The CDR3 end shows no conserved phenylalanine or tryptophan, and so a read error is likely. The V call is TRBV6-2 or TRBV6-3, the J call TRBJ1-5, with no clear D. Germline V gene sequence: CDR1 MNHEY, CDR2 SVGEGT. There are 13 residues in the CDR3. Trimming took off 0 bases at V and 10 bases at J, with 10 bases between the two ends. CDR3 sequence reads: CASSYSGGSPQHL. CDR3 sequence (DNA): TGTGCCAGCAGTTACTCGGGAGGGAGCCCCCAGCATCTT.

For this clonotype: In this CDR3 the conserved last residue, phenylalanine or tryptophan, is missing, so a read error is likely. The chain joins TRBV20-1 to TRBJ2-5, with TRBD2 matching 10 bases. CDR1 and CDR2 (germline): DFQATT, SNEGSKA (reference sequence). This CDR3 spans 18 amino acids. J lost 3 bases, V lost 0 bases, and 13 bases had no gene match. Here the CDR3 reads CSARDRRLAGALEETQYL. The CDR3 coding sequence is TGCAGTGCTAGAGATCGGAGGCTAGCGGGAGCATTGGAAGAGACCCAGTACCTC.